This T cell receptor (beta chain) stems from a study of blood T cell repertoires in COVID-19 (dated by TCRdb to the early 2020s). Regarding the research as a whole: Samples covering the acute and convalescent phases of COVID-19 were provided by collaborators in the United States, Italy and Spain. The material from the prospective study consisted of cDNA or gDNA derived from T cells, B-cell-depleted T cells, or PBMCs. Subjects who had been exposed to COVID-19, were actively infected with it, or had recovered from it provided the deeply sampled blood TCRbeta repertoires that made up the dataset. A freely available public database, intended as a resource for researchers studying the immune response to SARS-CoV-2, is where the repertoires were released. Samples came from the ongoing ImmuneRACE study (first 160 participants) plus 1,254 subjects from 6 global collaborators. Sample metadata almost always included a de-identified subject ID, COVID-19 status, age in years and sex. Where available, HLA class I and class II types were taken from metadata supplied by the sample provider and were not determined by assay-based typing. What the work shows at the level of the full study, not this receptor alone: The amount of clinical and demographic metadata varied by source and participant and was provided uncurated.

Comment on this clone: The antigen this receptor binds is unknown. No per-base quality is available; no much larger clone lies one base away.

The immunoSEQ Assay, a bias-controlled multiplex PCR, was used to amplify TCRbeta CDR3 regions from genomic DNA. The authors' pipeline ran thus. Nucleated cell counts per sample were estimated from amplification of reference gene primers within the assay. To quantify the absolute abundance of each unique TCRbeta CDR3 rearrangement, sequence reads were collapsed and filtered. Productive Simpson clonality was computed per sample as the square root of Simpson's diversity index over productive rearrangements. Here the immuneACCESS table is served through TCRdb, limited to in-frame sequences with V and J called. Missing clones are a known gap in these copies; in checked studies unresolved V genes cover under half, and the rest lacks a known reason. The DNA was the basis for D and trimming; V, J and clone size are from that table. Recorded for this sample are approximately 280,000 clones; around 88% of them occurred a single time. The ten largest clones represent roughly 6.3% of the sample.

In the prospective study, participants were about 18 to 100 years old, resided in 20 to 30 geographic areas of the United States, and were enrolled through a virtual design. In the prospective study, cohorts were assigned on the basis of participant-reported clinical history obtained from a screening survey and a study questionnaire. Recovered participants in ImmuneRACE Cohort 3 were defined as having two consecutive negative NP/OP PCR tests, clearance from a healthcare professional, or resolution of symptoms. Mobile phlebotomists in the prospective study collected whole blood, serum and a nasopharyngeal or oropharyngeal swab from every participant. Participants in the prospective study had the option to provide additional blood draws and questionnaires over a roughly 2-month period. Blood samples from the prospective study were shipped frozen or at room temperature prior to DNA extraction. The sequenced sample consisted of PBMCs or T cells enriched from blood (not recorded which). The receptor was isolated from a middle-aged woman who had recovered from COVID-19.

This receptor has the CDR3 CASKLGQGVVPYEQYF. Read as DNA, the sequence is TGTGCCAGCAAACTGGGACAGGGGGTCGTACCCTACGAGCAGTACTTC. This chain joins TRBV6-6 to TRBJ2-7, and TRBD1 matches 11 of the central bases. CDR1 and CDR2 (MNHNY, SVGAGI) derive from the germline V gene (reference sequence). Taken from cysteine to phenylalanine, the CDR3 has 16 residues. Only the CDR3 DNA is retained, 48 bases long and in frame from the first base. Trimming leaves V shorter by 7 bases and J shorter by 2 bases, with the junction holding 10 bases beyond the gene matches.